What follows is one T cell receptor (beta chain) and its context. The V and J ends lost 5 bases and 4 bases respectively, with 23 bases between them. The CDR3 contains 16 residues. Germline CDR1 reads SQVTM; CDR2 reads ANQGSEA. The data were obtained in a study of T cell changes during pregnancy in multiple sclerosis. Using immunoSEQ multiplex PCR, the repertoire was profiled, and TCRdb retains in-frame clones only, with some absent. The top ten clones hold 1.5% to 2% of a sample with 90,000 or so clones, under 95% of them seen once. Here the sequenced sample was peripheral blood, taken in the first trimester of pregnancy. The source of this sequence is a female donor in good health, enrolled as a control in a pregnancy study. J is TRBJ1-2 and V is TRBV29-1; D may be TRBD1 (5 bases). The CDR3 here is CSVPIIQGARGYGYTF. DNA of the CDR3: TGCAGCGTTCCAATAATACAAGGGGCGCGAGGCTATGGCTACACCTTC. Full variable domain (rest looked up from reference TRBV29-1 and TRBJ1-2): SAVISQKPSRDICQRGTSLTIQCQVDSQVTMMFWYRQQPGQSLTLIATANQGSEATYESGFVIDKFPISRPNLTFSTLTVSNMSPEDSSIYLCSVPIIQGARGYGYTFGSGTRLTVV.